This T cell receptor beta chain emerged from a study of long-term antiretroviral therapy in people with HIV. Regarding the study as a whole: Clones that had undergone expansion before ART prevailed in the repertoire throughout all time points. Repertoires looked antigen-experienced, with only a slight naive shift after ART.

This clone was recorded once. Its matching antigen is unknown. No fewer than two post-ART and no fewer than one pre-ART PBMC samples existed for each donor. Sequencing used immunoSEQ v3.0 at survey level. Sequenced by immunoSEQ multiplex PCR; TCRdb stores in-frame clones only, minus some. The sample contains 11,000 or so clones, roughly 80% of which appear only once. This TCR came from a man aged 35 to 55 with HIV. Sequencing used unsorted PBMCs, obtained 1.2 years after starting antiretroviral therapy.

Written as DNA, the CDR3 is TGTGCCAGCAGCCCTACCGGGACAACGAACACCGGGGAGCTGTTTTTT. Encoded protein: CASSPTGTTNTGELFF. The chain combines TRBV5-4 with TRBJ2-2; a possible D gene is TRBD1 (6 bases). Per the germline V gene, CDR1 is SGHNT and CDR2 is YYREEE (reference sequence). The CDR3 totals 16 residues. The V and J ends lost 4 bases and 0 bases respectively, with 13 bases between them.